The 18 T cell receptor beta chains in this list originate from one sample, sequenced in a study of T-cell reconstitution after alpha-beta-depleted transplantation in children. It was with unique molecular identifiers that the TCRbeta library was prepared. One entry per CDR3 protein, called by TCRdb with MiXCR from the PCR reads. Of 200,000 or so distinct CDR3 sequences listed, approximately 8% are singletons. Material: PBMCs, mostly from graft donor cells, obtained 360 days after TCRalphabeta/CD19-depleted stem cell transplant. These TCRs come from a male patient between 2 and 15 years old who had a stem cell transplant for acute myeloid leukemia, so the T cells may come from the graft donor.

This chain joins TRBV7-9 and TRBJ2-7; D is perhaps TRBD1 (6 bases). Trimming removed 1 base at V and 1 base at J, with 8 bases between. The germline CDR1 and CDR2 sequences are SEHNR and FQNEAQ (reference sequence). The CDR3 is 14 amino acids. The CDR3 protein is CASSLETGSYEQYV. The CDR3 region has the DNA TGTGCCAGCAGCTTAGAGACAGGTTCCTACGAGCAGTACGTC.

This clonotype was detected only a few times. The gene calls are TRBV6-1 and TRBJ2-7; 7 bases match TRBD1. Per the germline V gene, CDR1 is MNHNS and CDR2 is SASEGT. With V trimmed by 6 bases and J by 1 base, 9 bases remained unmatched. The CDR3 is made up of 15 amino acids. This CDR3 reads CASRKTGLGSYEQYV. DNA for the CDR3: TGTGCCAGCAGGAAGACAGGGTTGGGGTCCTACGAGCAGTACGTC.

CDR3 coding DNA: TGTGCCAGCAGCTCACGACTAGCGGGGAACACAGATACGCAGTATTTT. This translates into CASSSRLAGNTDTQYF. The V call is TRBV7-2, the J call TRBJ2-3; 11 nucleotides align to TRBD2. This CDR3 is built from 16 residues. CDR1 SGHTA and CDR2 FQGNSA come from the germline V gene. The junction had 5 bases not matched to a gene; V was cut back by 4 bases and J by 2 bases.

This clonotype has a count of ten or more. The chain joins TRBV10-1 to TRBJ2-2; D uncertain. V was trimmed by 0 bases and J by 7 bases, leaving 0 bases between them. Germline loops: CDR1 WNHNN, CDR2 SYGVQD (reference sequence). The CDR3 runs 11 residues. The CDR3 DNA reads TGCGCCAGCAGTGAGTCCGGGGAGCTGTTTTTT. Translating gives CASSESGELFF.

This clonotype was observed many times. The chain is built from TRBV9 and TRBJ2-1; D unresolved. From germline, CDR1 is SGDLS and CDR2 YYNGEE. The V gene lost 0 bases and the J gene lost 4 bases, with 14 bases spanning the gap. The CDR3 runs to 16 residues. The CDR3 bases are TGTGCCAGCAGCGTAGGTTTAGCCCAAGGATACAATGAGCAGTTCTTC. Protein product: CASSVGLAQGYNEQFF. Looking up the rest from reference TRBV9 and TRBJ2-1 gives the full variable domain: DSGVTQTPKHLITATGQRVTLRCSPRSGDLSVYWYQQSLDQGLQFLIQYYNGEERAKGNILERFSAQQFPDLHSELNLSSLELGDSALYFCASSVGLAQGYNEQFFGPGTRLTVL.

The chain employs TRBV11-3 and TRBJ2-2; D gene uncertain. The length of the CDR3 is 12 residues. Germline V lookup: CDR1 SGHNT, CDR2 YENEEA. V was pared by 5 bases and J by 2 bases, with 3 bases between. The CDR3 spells CASSHNTGELFF. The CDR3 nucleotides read TGTGCCAGCAGCCACAACACCGGGGAGCTGTTTTTT.

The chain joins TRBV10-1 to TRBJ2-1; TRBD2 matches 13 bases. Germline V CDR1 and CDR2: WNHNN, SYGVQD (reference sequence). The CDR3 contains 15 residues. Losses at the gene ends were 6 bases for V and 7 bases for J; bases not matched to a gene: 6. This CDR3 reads CASSRLAGGGNEQFF. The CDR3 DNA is TGCGCCAGCAGCAGACTAGCGGGGGGCGGAAATGAGCAGTTCTTC.

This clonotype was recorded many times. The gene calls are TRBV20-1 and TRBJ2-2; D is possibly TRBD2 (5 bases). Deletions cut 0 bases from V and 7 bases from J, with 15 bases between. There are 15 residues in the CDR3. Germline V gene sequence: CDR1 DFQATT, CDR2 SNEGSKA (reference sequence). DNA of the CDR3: TGCAGTGCTAGAGATAAGGGAGTCGGCTTCGGGGAGCTGTTTTTT. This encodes CSARDKGVGFGELFF.

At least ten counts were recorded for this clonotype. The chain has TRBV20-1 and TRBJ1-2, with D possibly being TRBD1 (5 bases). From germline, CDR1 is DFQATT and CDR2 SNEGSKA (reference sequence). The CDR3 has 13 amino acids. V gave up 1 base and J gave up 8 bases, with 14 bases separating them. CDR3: CSARADSLGGYTF. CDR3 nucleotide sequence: TGCAGTGCTAGAGCCGACAGCCTTGGGGGCTACACCTTC.

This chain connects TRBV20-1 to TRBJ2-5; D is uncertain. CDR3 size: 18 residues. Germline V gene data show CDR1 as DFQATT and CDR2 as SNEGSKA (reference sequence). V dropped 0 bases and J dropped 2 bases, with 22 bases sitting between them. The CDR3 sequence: CSARDLGWAQGLQETQYF. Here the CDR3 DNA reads TGCAGTGCTAGAGATCTGGGTTGGGCCCAAGGGTTGCAAGAGACCCAGTACTTC.

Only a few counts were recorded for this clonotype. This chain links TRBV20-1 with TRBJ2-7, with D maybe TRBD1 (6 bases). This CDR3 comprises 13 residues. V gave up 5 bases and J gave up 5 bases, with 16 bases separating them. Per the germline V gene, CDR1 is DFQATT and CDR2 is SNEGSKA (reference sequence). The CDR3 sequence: CSAPTGIRDEQYF. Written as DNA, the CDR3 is TGCAGTGCTCCCACAGGGATTCGCGACGAGCAGTACTTC.

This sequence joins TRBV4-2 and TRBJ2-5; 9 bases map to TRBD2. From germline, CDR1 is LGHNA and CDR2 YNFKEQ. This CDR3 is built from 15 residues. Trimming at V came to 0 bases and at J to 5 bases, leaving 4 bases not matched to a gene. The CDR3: CASSQERGTSETQYF. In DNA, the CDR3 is TGTGCCAGCAGCCAAGAGCGCGGGACTAGCGAGACCCAGTACTTC.

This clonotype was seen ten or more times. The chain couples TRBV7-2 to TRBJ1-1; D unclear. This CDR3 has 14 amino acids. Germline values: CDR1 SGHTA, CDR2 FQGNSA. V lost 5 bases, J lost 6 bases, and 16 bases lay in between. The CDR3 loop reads CASSPFRERPEAFF. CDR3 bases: TGTGCCAGCAGCCCCTTTAGGGAGAGACCTGAAGCTTTCTTT.

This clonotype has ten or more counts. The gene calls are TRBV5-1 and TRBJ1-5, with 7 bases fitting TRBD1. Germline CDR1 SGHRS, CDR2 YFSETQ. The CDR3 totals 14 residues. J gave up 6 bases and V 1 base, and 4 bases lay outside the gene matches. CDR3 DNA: TGCGCCAGCAGCTTGACAGGGGAGGTTCAGCCCCAGCATTTT. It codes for CASSLTGEVQPQHF.

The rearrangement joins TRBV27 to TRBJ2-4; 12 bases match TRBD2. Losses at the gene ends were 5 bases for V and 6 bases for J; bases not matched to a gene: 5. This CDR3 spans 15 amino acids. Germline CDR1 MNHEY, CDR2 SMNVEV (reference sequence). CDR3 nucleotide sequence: TGTGCCAGCAGTCGCTGGGGACTAGCGGGAAACATTCAGTACTTC. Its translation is CASSRWGLAGNIQYF.

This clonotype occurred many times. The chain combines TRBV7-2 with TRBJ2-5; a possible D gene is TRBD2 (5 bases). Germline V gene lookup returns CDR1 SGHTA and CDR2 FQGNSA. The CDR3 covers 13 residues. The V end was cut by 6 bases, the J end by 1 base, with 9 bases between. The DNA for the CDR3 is TGTGCCAGCAGAGGACTGGCCCAAGAGACCCAGTACTTC. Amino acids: CASRGLAQETQYF.

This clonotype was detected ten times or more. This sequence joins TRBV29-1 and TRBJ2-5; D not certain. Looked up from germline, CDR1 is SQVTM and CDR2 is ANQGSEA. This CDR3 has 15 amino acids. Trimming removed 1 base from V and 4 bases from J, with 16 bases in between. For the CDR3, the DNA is TGCAGCGTTGAAGCGCCTCGTTGGTTCCCAGAGACCCAGTACTTC. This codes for CSVEAPRWFPETQYF.

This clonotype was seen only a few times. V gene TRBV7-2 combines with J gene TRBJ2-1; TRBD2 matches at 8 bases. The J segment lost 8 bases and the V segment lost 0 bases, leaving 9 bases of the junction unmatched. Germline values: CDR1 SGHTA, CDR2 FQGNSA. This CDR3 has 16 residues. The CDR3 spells CASSLAPSGGGDEQFF. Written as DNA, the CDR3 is TGTGCCAGCAGCTTAGCGCCGAGCGGGGGAGGCGATGAGCAGTTCTTC.